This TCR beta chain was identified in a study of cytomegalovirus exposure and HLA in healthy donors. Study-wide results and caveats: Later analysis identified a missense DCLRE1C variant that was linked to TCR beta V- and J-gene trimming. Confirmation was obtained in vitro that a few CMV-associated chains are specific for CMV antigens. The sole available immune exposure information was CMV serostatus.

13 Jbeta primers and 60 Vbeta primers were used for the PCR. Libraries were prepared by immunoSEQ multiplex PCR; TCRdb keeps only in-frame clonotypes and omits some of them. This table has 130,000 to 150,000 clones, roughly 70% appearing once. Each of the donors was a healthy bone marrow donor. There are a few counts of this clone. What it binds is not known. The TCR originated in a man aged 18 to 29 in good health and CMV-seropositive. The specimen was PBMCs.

In DNA form, the CDR3 reads TGCGCCAGCAGTGACCCCGGGACAGGGGGGAGCGAGCAGTACTTC. Translating it yields CASSDPGTGGSEQYF. The rearrangement links TRBV10-1 to TRBJ2-7, with 11 positions matching TRBD1. This CDR3 has 15 residues. The V gene end was trimmed by 3 bases and the J gene end by 6 bases; junction bases not matched to a gene: 7. Germline values: CDR1 WNHNN, CDR2 SYGVQD (reference sequence).